This T cell receptor beta chain was retrieved from a study of CXCR3-negative and CXCR3-positive naive CD8 T cells. General observations from the study: More hydrophobic TRB CDR3s occurred in CXCR3-positive than in CXCR3-negative naive cells. Both naive subsets showed comparably high diversity, and memory CD8+ cells showed much lower diversity. Expression of CXCR3 was partially reduced after cryopreservation, and fresh PBMCs were used in most assays. Naive subsets did not differ in surface CD5, and TRB CDR3 properties served to infer TCR strength.

The CDR3 is made up of 16 amino acids. Germline-derived CDR1 and CDR2 are MGHRA and YSYEKL. UMI-labeled TRB cDNA libraries were prepared by 5' RACE. TCRdb reprocessed the 5' RACE reads, keeping one entry per CDR3 protein, no DNA. This table lists approximately 130,000 distinct CDR3 sequences. Regarding this clonotype: The antigen remains unidentified.

Specimen: naive CXCR3+ CD8+ T cells from blood. Subset here: CD45RO-CCR7+CD27+CD95- naive CD8+ T cells expressing CXCR3 (TNR3+). The chain is built from TRBV4-1 and TRBJ2-7. This TCR was recovered from a human donor in good health. Some clones in this sample may be carry-over from other donors' samples. The CDR3 spells CASSQEIGGDSYEQYF.